The 27 T cell receptor beta chains below all came from one sample that was sequenced in a study of Graves' ophthalmopathy and Graves' hyperthyroidism. Using RNA transcripts, the TCR beta CDR3 regions were amplified. First-round RT-PCR employed HTBI primers, with a second-round multiplex PCR after it. TCRdb re-analysed the multiplex PCR reads in MiXCR, keeping a single row per CDR3 protein. The profile shows around 1.1 million distinct CDR3 sequences, 35% to 40% of them singletons. Source material: peripheral blood or thyroid tissue (not recorded which). The receptors derive from an adult man with Graves' hyperthyroidism.

V and J are TRBV29-1 and TRBJ1-2, with 7 bases matching TRBD1. V lost 7 bases, J lost 8 bases, and 10 bases stayed unmatched. Germline CDR1 SQVTM, CDR2 ANQGSEA. This CDR3 contains 12 residues. In nucleotides, the CDR3 is TGCAGCGCGACGACAGGGCTCAGCGGCTACACCTTC. This sequence encodes CSATTGLSGYTF.

This clonotype was counted at least ten times. The rearrangement links TRBV12-3 or TRBV12-4 to TRBJ1-2; D perhaps matches TRBD1 (5 bases). CDR3 size: 14 residues. V was trimmed by 6 bases and J by 10 bases, leaving 21 bases between them. The CDR3 sequence: CASSLTGTETTYTF. Here the CDR3 DNA reads TGTGCCAGCAGCTTGACCGGGACCGAAACCACCTACACCTTC.

The gene calls are TRBV11-2 and TRBJ2-7; TRBD2 matches at 13 bases. The CDR3 length is 18 residues. Germline-derived CDR1 and CDR2 are SGHAT and FQNNGV. The V segment lost 2 bases and the J segment 9 bases; nucleotides outside the gene matches: 16. The CDR3: CASSLRTSGSPGLSGQYF. For the CDR3, the DNA is TGTGCCAGCAGCTTAAGGACTAGCGGGAGCCCGGGCTTAAGTGGGCAGTACTTC.

The table lists this clonotype with a few counts. The chain combines TRBV9 with TRBJ2-2; D may be TRBD1 (6 bases). Trimming took 7 bases from V and 4 from J, leaving 14 bases between them. The CDR3 length is 14 residues. Germline V lookup: CDR1 SGDLS, CDR2 YYNGEE. The CDR3 loop is CASHPGHITGELFF. In nucleotides, the CDR3 is TGTGCCAGCCACCCGGGACACATCACCGGGGAGCTGTTTTTT. Complete variable domain (other parts from reference TRBV9 and TRBJ2-2): DSGVTQTPKHLITATGQRVTLRCSPRSGDLSVYWYQQSLDQGLQFLIQYYNGEERAKGNILERFSAQQFPDLHSELNLSSLELGDSALYFCASHPGHITGELFFGEGSRLTVL.

The V and J genes are TRBV2 and TRBJ1-5; 7 bases are shared with TRBD1. CDR1 is SNHLY, CDR2 FYNNEI, per germline. This CDR3 comprises 16 residues. J lost 6 bases, V lost 3 bases, and 11 bases had no gene match. The CDR3 is CASSDVGQVGGQPQHF. The CDR3 DNA sequence: TGTGCCAGCAGTGACGTTGGACAGGTTGGCGGTCAGCCCCAGCATTTT.

The chain is built from TRBV20-1 and TRBJ2-7; 10 bases are shared with TRBD2. CDR1 is DFQATT and CDR2 is SNEGSKA in the germline V gene (reference sequence). With 6 bases clipped from V and 3 bases from J, the junction kept 8 bases outside the gene matches. This CDR3 is built from 14 residues. The CDR3, as DNA: TGCAGTGCATATACTAGCGGGACTTTCTACGAGCAGTACTTC. It codes for CSAYTSGTFYEQYF.

This clonotype has more than one count but fewer than ten. The genes are TRBV6-5 and TRBJ1-4, with 12 nucleotides matching TRBD1. The CDR3 has 16 residues. J lost 11 bases, V lost 0 bases, and 7 bases had no gene match. CDR1 and CDR2 (germline): MNHEY, SVGAGI. The CDR3 DNA reads TGTGCCAGCAGTTACTCAGCGGGACAGGGGGCGGTGAAACTGTTTTTT. Protein: CASSYSAGQGAVKLFF.

As DNA, the CDR3 is TGTGCCAGCAGTCAATTATGGGGGGCACGGGACACCGGGGAGCTGTTTTTT. Residues: CASSQLWGARDTGELFF. The chain couples TRBV7-8 to TRBJ2-2; D may correspond to TRBD1 or TRBD2 (6 bases each). Per germline, CDR1 SGHVS and CDR2 FQNEAQ. V was shortened by 6 bases and J by 3 bases, with 20 bases between the two germline ends. This CDR3 comprises 17 residues. Variable domain in full (rest from reference TRBV7-8 and TRBJ2-2): GAGVSQSPRYKVAKRGQDVALRCDPISGHVSLFWYQQALGQGPEFLTYFQNEAQLDKSGLPSDRFFAERPEGSVSTLKIQRTQQEDSAVYLCASSQLWGARDTGELFFGEGSRLTVL.

Ten or more counts support this clonotype. The V call is TRBV3-1, the J call TRBJ1-5; D perhaps matches TRBD1 (5 bases). CDR1 LGHDT and CDR2 YNNKEL come from the germline V gene (reference sequence). The CDR3 length is 14 residues. V dropped 5 bases and J dropped 2 bases, with 10 bases sitting between them. CDR3 sequence: CASSDARGNQPQHF. The CDR3 DNA follows: TGTGCCAGCAGCGACGCCAGGGGCAATCAGCCCCAGCATTTT. Complete variable domain (other parts from reference TRBV3-1 and TRBJ1-5): DTAVSQTPKYLVTQMGNDKSIKCEQNLGHDTMYWYKQDSKKFLKIMFSYNNKELIINETVPNRFSPKSPDKAHLNLHINSLELGDSAVYFCASSDARGNQPQHFGDGTRLSIL.

Concerning this clonotype itself: A clone one base away is much larger, so this may be a read error. V and J are TRBV6-1 and TRBJ1-5, with unresolved D. CDR1 is MNHNS, CDR2 SASEGT, per germline. The CDR3 sequence is 11 residues long. The V end lost 5 bases, the J end lost 6 bases, and 5 bases lay between the germline ends. The CDR3 nucleotides are TGTGCCAGCAGTCACGTTCAGCCCCAGCATTTT. It encodes CASSHVQPQHF.

This chain uses TRBV7-4 with TRBJ2-7; possible D gene TRBD2, 5 bases. The CDR3 is 16 amino acids. Trimming cost V 3 bases and J 2 bases, with 17 bases left between them. Germline values: CDR1 SGHVT, CDR2 SQSDAQ. The CDR3 reads CASSLVTRDPTYEQYF. The CDR3 bases are TGTGCCAGCAGCTTGGTTACCCGGGATCCAACCTACGAGCAGTACTTC.

V usage is TRBV7-9 and J usage is TRBJ1-2; D is undetermined. Trimming removed 6 bases from V and 4 bases from J, with 6 bases in between. The CDR3 sequence is 11 residues long. Germline V gene sequence: CDR1 SEHNR, CDR2 FQNEAQ (reference sequence). CDR3: CASRDVYGYTF. In DNA form, the CDR3 reads TGTGCCAGCAGAGACGTCTATGGCTACACCTTC.

This clonotype was seen ten or more times. J is TRBJ1-5 and V is TRBV4-3, with D unresolved. Per germline, CDR1 LGHNA and CDR2 YSLEER. Trimming removed 0 bases from V and 5 bases from J, with 5 bases in between. The CDR3 has 13 amino acids. CDR3 coding DNA: TGCGCCAGCAGCCAAGAAAAACATCAGCCCCAGCATTTT. Protein product: CASSQEKHQPQHF.

This clonotype was recorded at least ten times. This chain links TRBV20-1 with TRBJ2-7; TRBD2 might be the D (7 bases). The CDR3 consists of 13 residues. Trimming shortened V by 5 bases and J by 4 bases, and 15 bases separated the two germline ends. Germline CDR1 and CDR2: DFQATT and SNEGSKA (reference sequence). CDR3 protein: CSAPRGGGYEQYF. Here the CDR3 DNA reads TGCAGTGCTCCGAGGGGGGGAGGATACGAGCAGTACTTC.

The rearrangement uses TRBV7-2 and TRBJ2-5; D is uncertain. V was shortened by 5 bases and J by 5 bases, with 15 bases between the two germline ends. Germline CDR1 SGHTA, CDR2 FQGNSA. The CDR3 spans 14 residues. The CDR3 DNA is TGTGCCAGCAGCCAATCTCCCCCGCCGGAGACCCAGTACTTC. Translated: CASSQSPPPETQYF.

This clonotype came up many times. This sequence joins TRBV4-1 and TRBJ1-2; TRBD1 agrees at 8 bases. Germline CDR1 MGHRA, CDR2 YSYEKL. V lost 3 bases to trimming and J lost 7 bases; unmatched junction nucleotides: 7. The CDR3 spans 14 residues. As DNA, the CDR3 is TGCGCCAGCAGCCATTCGGACAGGGAGAGTGGCTACACCTTC. It is translated as CASSHSDRESGYTF.

This clonotype occurred many times. The rearrangement links TRBV9 to TRBJ2-2; no clear D. Germline lookup yields CDR1 SGDLS and CDR2 YYNGEE. V shed 5 bases and J shed 6 bases, with 11 bases lying between them. The CDR3 has 13 residues. CDR3 coding DNA: TGTGCCAGCAGTCTAGTGAGTTCCGGGGAGCTGTTTTTT. It translates to CASSLVSSGELFF.

The chain uses TRBV5-1 and TRBJ2-5, with D hard to call. Germline-derived CDR1 and CDR2 are SGHRS and YFSETQ. This CDR3 is 15 amino acids long. Trimming removed 1 base at V and 4 bases at J, with 14 bases between. The CDR3 spells CASSLFNRFVETQYF. For the CDR3, the DNA is TGCGCCAGCAGCTTGTTCAACAGATTTGTAGAGACCCAGTACTTC.

This chain joins TRBV7-9 and TRBJ2-7, with 8 bases identical to TRBD2. With the DNA end fitting TRBJ2-1 better, the J assignment may be wrong. CDR3 length equals 16 residues. Germline loops: CDR1 SEHNR, CDR2 FQNEAQ (reference sequence). The CDR3 DNA reads TGTGCCAGCAGCCCCATGACTAGCGAGTTTGGCGATGAGCAGTTCTTC. Translated: CASSPMTSEFGDEQFF.

This clonotype was recorded at least ten times. The chain has TRBV14 and TRBJ2-6; D gene ambiguous. Per the germline V gene, CDR1 is SGHDN and CDR2 is FVKESK. The CDR3 spans 19 residues. V was clipped by 4 bases and J by 0 bases, with 19 bases between them. The CDR3 is CASSPTTIILRSGANVLTF. The CDR3 DNA reads TGTGCCAGCAGCCCAACCACGATCATACTCCGCTCTGGGGCCAACGTCCTGACTTTC.

The chain combines TRBV12-3 or TRBV12-4 with TRBJ1-5; D remains unclear. CDR3 size: 13 residues. Trimming shortened V by 6 bases and J by 6 bases, and 12 bases separated the two germline ends. The CDR3 coding sequence is TGTGCCAGCAGAGCCGAGACGTTTCAGCCCCAGCATTTT. Translated: CASRAETFQPQHF.

This clonotype was observed many times. The rearrangement uses TRBV29-1 and TRBJ2-2; 11 positions match TRBD2. The V segment lost 6 bases and the J segment 5 bases; nucleotides outside the gene matches: 8. Germline CDR1 and CDR2: SQVTM and ANQGSEA. The CDR3 loop spans 15 amino acids. CDR3 bases: TGCAGCGTCAAGGTCCTAGCGGGAGGAACCGGGGAGCTGTTTTTT. Translation: CSVKVLAGGTGELFF.

The J gene is TRBJ2-7, the V gene TRBV25-1; D is ambiguous. V gave up 11 bases and J gave up 4 bases, with 15 bases separating them. This CDR3 region has 12 residues. The germline CDR1 and CDR2 sequences are MGHDK and SYGVNS. The CDR3 nucleotides are TGTGCCGACATTTGGCAGCCGTACGAGCAGTACTTC. It specifies CADIWQPYEQYF.

This chain uses TRBV7-9 with TRBJ1-2; D is unresolved. Trimming took off 1 base at V and 6 bases at J, with 12 bases between the two ends. This CDR3 contains 14 residues. From germline, CDR1 is SEHNR and CDR2 FQNEAQ (reference sequence). DNA of the CDR3: TGTGCCAGCAGCTTAGGCGTCAGTCTTAATGGCTACACCTTC. Protein product: CASSLGVSLNGYTF. Drawing the rest from reference TRBV7-9 and TRBJ1-2, the complete variable domain is DTGVSQNPRHKITKRGQNVTFRCDPISEHNRLYWYRQTLGQGPEFLTYFQNEAQLEKSRLLSDRFSAERPKGSFSTLEIQRTEQGDSAMYLCASSLGVSLNGYTFGSGTRLTVV.

The chain uses TRBV15 and TRBJ2-7; 10 nucleotides agree with TRBD1. CDR3 length: 15 amino acids. Germline V lookup: CDR1 LNHNV, CDR2 YYDKDF (reference sequence). After removal of 1 base from V and 6 bases from J, the junction contained 6 bases not matched to a gene. CDR3 residues: CATSRVIGQGGEQYF. CDR3 nucleotide sequence: TGTGCCACCAGCAGAGTCATTGGACAGGGGGGCGAGCAGTACTTC.

This clonotype was picked up a small number of times. This sequence joins TRBV6-2 or TRBV6-3 and TRBJ1-2; 9 bases match TRBD1. Germline CDR1 reads MNHEY; CDR2 reads SVGEGT. The junction had 13 bases not matched to a gene; V was cut back by 2 bases and J by 3 bases. The CDR3 runs 18 residues. This chain's CDR3 is CASSYIPPGQGSDYGYTF. The CDR3 nucleotides are TGTGCCAGCAGTTACATCCCTCCGGGACAGGGATCAGACTATGGCTACACCTTC.

This sequence joins TRBV15 and TRBJ1-1; the D is unclear. V lost 3 bases and J 1 base, leaving 9 bases between the germline ends. CDR3 length: 14 residues. Germline CDR1 is LNHNV and CDR2 is YYDKDF (reference sequence). The CDR3 DNA reads TGTGCCACCAGCAGCCCCCAGGAGAACACTGAAGCTTTCTTT. Encoded protein: CATSSPQENTEAFF.